The T cell receptor beta chain under discussion was sequenced for a study of T-cell memory formation after mild COVID-19. Across the study: TCR clusters mostly belonged to single donors. The study's findings and limits: Balance between CD4 and CD8 was seen in clones contracting day 15 to 85, and a CD4+ lean was seen in later expanders.

TCRdb re-called the 5' RACE reads with MiXCR, one entry per CDR3 protein. The sample includes 400,000 to 500,000 distinct CDR3 sequences, approximately 24% seen only once; the top ten take 7.5% to 10%. This clonotype came up a few times. Its antigen remains unknown. The TCR sequence derives from an adult woman who had mild COVID-19 (a few samples of this study predate the infection). Cell type and time point are not known. The sequencing input was PBMCs or a T cell subset sorted from them (not recorded which).

The CDR3 protein is CSARGSLPIDEQYF. DNA for the CDR3: TGCAGTGCTAGAGGATCCCTCCCGATCGACGAGCAGTACTTC. The chain links TRBV20-1 to TRBJ2-7; D not resolved. The CDR3 contains 14 residues. Germline V lookup: CDR1 DFQATT, CDR2 SNEGSKA (reference sequence). Trimming left V 1 base short and J 5 bases short, with 15 bases between.